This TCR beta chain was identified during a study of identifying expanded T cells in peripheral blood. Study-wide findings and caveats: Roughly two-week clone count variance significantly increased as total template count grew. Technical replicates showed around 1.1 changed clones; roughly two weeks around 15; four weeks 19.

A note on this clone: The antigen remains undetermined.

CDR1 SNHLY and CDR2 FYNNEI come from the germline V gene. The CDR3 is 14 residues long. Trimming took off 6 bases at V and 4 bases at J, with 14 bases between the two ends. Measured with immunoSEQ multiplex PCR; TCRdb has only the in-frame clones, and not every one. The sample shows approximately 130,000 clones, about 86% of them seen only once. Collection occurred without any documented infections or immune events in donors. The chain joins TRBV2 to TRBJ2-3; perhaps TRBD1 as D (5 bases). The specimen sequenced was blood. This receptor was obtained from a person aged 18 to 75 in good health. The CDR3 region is CASRWGQGSDTQYF. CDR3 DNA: TGTGCCAGCAGGTGGGGCCAGGGATCAGATACGCAGTATTTT.